These 12 T cell receptor beta chains were sequenced from one sample in a study of T cell responses to AZD1222 COVID-19 vaccine. Repertoires were generated with immunoSEQ multiplex PCR, while TCRdb's copy carries only in-frame clones and drops some. The sample lists about 83,000 clones; approximately 85% were seen once. The material was peripheral blood, obtained 28 days after the second AZD1222 dose. The receptors stem from an adult who received the AZD1222 COVID-19 vaccine.

The chain recombines TRBV25-1 with TRBJ2-6; possibly TRBD2 for D (5 bases). The V and J ends lost 8 bases and 2 bases respectively, with 16 bases between them. CDR3 length: 16 amino acids. Per the germline V gene, CDR1 is MGHDK and CDR2 is SYGVNS. The CDR3 reads CASLNPLGAGANVLTF. The CDR3 bases are TGTGCCAGCTTGAATCCCCTCGGGGCTGGGGCCAACGTCCTGACTTTC.

The chain is built from TRBV7-9 and TRBJ2-1; maybe TRBD2 (5 bases). The V end lost 6 bases, the J end lost 2 bases, and 8 bases lay between the germline ends. The V gene's germline CDR1 is SEHNR and CDR2 FQNEAQ (reference sequence). The CDR3 runs 13 residues. CDR3 sequence (DNA): TGTGCCAGCAGATCCGGGACCTACAATGAGCAGTTCTTC. This sequence encodes CASRSGTYNEQFF. Full variable domain (outside the CDR3, taken from reference TRBV7-9 and TRBJ2-1): DTGVSQNPRHKITKRGQNVTFRCDPISEHNRLYWYRQTLGQGPEFLTYFQNEAQLEKSRLLSDRFSAERPKGSFSTLEIQRTEQGDSAMYLCASRSGTYNEQFFGPGTRLTVL.

This chain joins TRBV3-1 (or the pseudogene TRBV3-2) and TRBJ2-3, with 7 bases that match TRBD2. This CDR3 contains 16 residues. Germline CDR1 LGHDT, CDR2 YNNKEL (reference sequence). The V gene end was trimmed by 0 bases and the J gene end by 4 bases; junction bases not matched to a gene: 7. The CDR3 region is CASSQDLGLAADTQYF. CDR3 DNA sequence: TGTGCCAGCAGCCAAGATTTAGGGCTAGCGGCAGATACGCAGTATTTT.

J is TRBJ2-7 and V is TRBV4-1; 11 nucleotides align to TRBD2. V was clipped by 3 bases and J by 4 bases; unmatched bases: 8. The CDR3 covers 16 residues. The germline gives CDR1 MGHRA, CDR2 YSYEKL. This chain's CDR3 is CASSHPDSGGVYEQYF. The CDR3 DNA is TGCGCCAGCAGCCACCCGGATAGCGGGGGGGTGTACGAGCAGTACTTC.

This chain connects TRBV28 to TRBJ2-3; possible D gene TRBD2, 6 bases. V gave up 4 bases and J gave up 2 bases, with 16 bases separating them. The length of the CDR3 is 16 residues. Germline assignment: CDR1 MDHEN and CDR2 SYDVKM. Here the CDR3 reads CASSSIADSLTDTQYF. CDR3 nucleotide sequence: TGTGCCAGCAGTTCCATAGCGGATAGCCTCACAGATACGCAGTATTTT.

This chain connects TRBV11-2 to TRBJ2-7; 11 positions match TRBD1. This CDR3 is 14 amino acids long. In germline, CDR1 is SGHAT, CDR2 FQNNGV. V dropped 5 bases and J dropped 2; count of bases not matched to a gene: 2. Here the CDR3 DNA reads TGTGCCAGCAGCAAGGACAGGGGGCCCTACGAGCAGTACTTC. It codes for CASSKDRGPYEQYF. The entire variable domain, with the rest obtained from reference TRBV11-2 and TRBJ2-7, is as follows: EAGVAQSPRYKIIEKRQSVAFWCNPISGHATLYWYQQILGQGPKLLIQFQNNGVVDDSQLPKDRFSAERLKGVDSTLKIQPAKLEDSAVYLCASSKDRGPYEQYFGPGTRLTVT.

This chain connects TRBV27 to TRBJ2-6, with D unresolved. Germline assignment: CDR1 MNHEY and CDR2 SMNVEV (reference sequence). Trimming stripped 6 bases from V and 0 bases from J, with 9 bases between. This CDR3 is 15 amino acids long. This chain's CDR3 is CASSRKSSGANVLTF. CDR3 in DNA: TGTGCCAGCAGCCGAAAAAGCTCTGGGGCCAACGTCCTGACTTTC.

In DNA, the CDR3 is TGCGCCAGCAGCCAAGAAGTGTGGGAGACCCAGTACTTC. This gives the protein CASSQEVWETQYF. V is TRBV4-3 and J is TRBJ2-5; unclear D gene. There are 13 residues in the CDR3. Germline assignment: CDR1 LGHNA and CDR2 YSLEER. Trimming removed 0 bases at V and 5 bases at J, with 7 bases between.

This clone has just one count. The rearrangement uses TRBV7-2 and TRBJ2-1; TRBD2 matches at 11 bases. J gave up 15 bases and V 5 bases, and 9 bases lay outside the gene matches. The CDR3 runs 13 residues. CDR1 and CDR2 from the germline V gene are SGHTA and FQGNSA. CDR3 sequence reads: CASSATSGGTWFF. CDR3 nucleotides: TGTGCCAGCAGCGCCACTAGCGGGGGTACCTGGTTCTTC.

V and J are TRBV12-3 or TRBV12-4 and TRBJ1-2, with D perhaps matching TRBD1 (6 bases). This CDR3 comprises 13 residues. The germline V and J ends were trimmed by 1 base and 14 bases, with 17 bases remaining between them. In DNA, the CDR3 is TGTGCCAGCAGTTTAGGGTCGGGGGCGCGGGCTACCTTC. This gives the protein CASSLGSGARATF.

This clone showed up just once. V and J are TRBV2 and TRBJ2-5; D unclear. V shed 7 bases and J shed 1 base, with 13 bases lying between them. The CDR3 totals 14 residues. Germline-derived CDR1 and CDR2 are SNHLY and FYNNEI. The CDR3 loop is CASTPPVGQETQYF. CDR3 coding DNA: TGTGCCAGCACCCCTCCGGTCGGCCAAGAGACCCAGTACTTC.

The chain combines TRBV7-9 with TRBJ1-1, with D uncertain. CDR3 length: 13 amino acids. Germline loops: CDR1 SEHNR, CDR2 FQNEAQ (reference sequence). Trimming cost V 5 bases and J 3 bases, with 10 bases left between them. As DNA, the CDR3 is TGTGCCAGCAGCCCCGGGCGGTACACTGAAGCTTTCTTT. Amino acid sequence: CASSPGRYTEAFF.